This T cell receptor (beta chain) emerged from a study of blood T cells in healthy people across ages. Findings of the study overall: CMV status of donors was not determined, possibly confounding expanded clonotype changes.

A note on this clonotype: Its target is not known.

A second PCR, run for about 6 to 11 cycles, used a sample-barcoded 5' primer plus a J-beta primer mix. TCRdb fed the 5' RACE reads into MiXCR, producing one record per CDR3 protein. Of about 780,000 distinct CDR3 sequences in the sample, under 30% were seen once. The germline V gene has CDR1 KGHDR and CDR2 SFDVKD. The CDR3 extends over 16 amino acids. Trimming took 3 bases from V and 10 from J, leaving 22 bases between them. A further study also used this sample, focusing on T cells of mothers and their children. That source reports: The donors comprised several children and their three healthy Caucasian mothers.

The J gene is TRBJ2-3, the V gene TRBV24-1, with D maybe TRBD1 (5 bases). The sample was blood. This sequence originates from a boy aged 5-17 years in good health. The CDR3 DNA reads TGTGCCACCAGTGATCCAGACGTACAGGACGTCTGCTCGCAGTATTTT. This encodes CATSDPDVQDVCSQYF.